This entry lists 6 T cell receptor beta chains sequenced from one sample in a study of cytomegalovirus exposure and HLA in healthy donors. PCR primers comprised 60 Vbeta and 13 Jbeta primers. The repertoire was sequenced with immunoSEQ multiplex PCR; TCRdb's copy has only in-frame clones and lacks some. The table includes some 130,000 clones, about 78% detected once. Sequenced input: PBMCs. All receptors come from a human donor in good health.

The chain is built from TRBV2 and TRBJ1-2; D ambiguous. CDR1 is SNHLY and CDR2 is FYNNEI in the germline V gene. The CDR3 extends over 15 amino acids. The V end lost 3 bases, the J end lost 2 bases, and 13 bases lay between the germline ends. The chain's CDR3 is CASSDLAGKNYGYTF. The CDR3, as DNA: TGTGCCAGCAGTGATCTCGCAGGAAAGAACTATGGCTACACCTTC.

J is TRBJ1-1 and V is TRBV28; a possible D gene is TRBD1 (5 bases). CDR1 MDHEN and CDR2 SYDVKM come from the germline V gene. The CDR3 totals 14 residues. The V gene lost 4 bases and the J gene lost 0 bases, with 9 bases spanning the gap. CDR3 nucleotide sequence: TGTGCCAGCAGTTCGACAGACATGAACACTGAAGCTTTCTTT. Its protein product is CASSSTDMNTEAFF.

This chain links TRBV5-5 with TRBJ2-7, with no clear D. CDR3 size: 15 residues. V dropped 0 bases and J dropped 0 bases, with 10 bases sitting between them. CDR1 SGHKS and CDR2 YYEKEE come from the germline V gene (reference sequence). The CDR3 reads CASSLAAVSSYEQYF. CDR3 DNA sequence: TGTGCCAGCAGCTTGGCGGCGGTCAGCTCCTACGAGCAGTACTTC. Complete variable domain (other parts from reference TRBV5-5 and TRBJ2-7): DAGVTQSPTHLIKTRGQQVTLRCSPISGHKSVSWYQQVLGQGPQFIFQYYEKEERGRGNFPDRFSARQFPNYSSELNVNALLLGDSALYLCASSLAAVSSYEQYFGPGTRLTVT.

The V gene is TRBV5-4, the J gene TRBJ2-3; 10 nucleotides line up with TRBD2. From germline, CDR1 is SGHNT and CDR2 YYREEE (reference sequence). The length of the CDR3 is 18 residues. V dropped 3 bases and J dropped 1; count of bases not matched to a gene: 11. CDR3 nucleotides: TGTGCCAGCAGCTCGCCAAAAGTTCTAGCGGGGGGCACAGATACGCAGTATTTT. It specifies CASSSPKVLAGGTDTQYF.

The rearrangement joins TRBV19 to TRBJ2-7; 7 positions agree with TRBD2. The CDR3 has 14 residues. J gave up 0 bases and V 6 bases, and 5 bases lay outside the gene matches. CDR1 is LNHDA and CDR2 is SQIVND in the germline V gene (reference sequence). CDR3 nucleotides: TGTGCCAGTAGCCGAGCGGGATTCTCCTACGAGCAGTACTTC. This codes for CASSRAGFSYEQYF.

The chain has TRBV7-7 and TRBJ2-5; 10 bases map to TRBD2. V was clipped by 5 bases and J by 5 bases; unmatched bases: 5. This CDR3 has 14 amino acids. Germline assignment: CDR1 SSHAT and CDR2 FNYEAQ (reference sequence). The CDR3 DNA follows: TGTGCCAGCAGCCGAGCGGGAGGGGTTGAGACCCAGTACTTC. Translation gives CASSRAGGVETQYF.